This T cell receptor (beta chain) comes out of a study of CD8 T cells in ankylosing spondylitis. Broader study findings: Ankylosing spondylitis blood appeared to carry a characteristic TCR beta motif of 7 or 8 highly homologous variants. Clones linked to the disease showed a CD8+ phenotype. They occurred at relatively low frequencies in peripheral blood.

Via MiXCR, TCRdb re-called the 5' RACE reads, giving one row per CDR3 protein. Here the sample spans fewer than 550,000 distinct CDR3 sequences, about 5.7% being singletons. Trimming removed 5 bases at V and 4 bases at J, with 14 bases between. The CDR3 contains 14 residues. Worth noting for this clonotype: Its antigen is undetermined.

The specimen sequenced was blood, either unsorted or a sorted T cell fraction (not recorded which). The chain couples TRBV12-3 or TRBV12-4 to TRBJ1-2; D may be TRBD1 (5 bases). The clonotype comes from a male donor with ankylosing spondylitis. The CDR3 region has the DNA TGTGCCAGCAGTCCCAGGGTAGGATCCTATGGCTACACCTTC. Residues: CASSPRVGSYGYTF.